This T cell receptor (beta chain) was documented in a study of human T cells and chemical hapten exposure. This clonotype occurred many times. TCRdb redid the calling of the RACE reads with MiXCR, one entry per CDR3 protein. The sample includes about 120,000 distinct CDR3 sequences, 12% to 15% of them seen just once. From germline, CDR1 is DFQATT and CDR2 SNEGSKA (reference sequence). The CDR3 is made up of 16 amino acids. Unmatched junction bases numbered 7, after V lost 2 bases and J lost 3 bases. Time point described: patch test 1, 2 weeks after DPC sensitization. Treatment in this sample: therapeutic diphenylcyclopropenone sensitization with weekly scalp DPC. Alopecia patients deemed DPC-suitable, aged 18 to 70, excluding pregnancy.

The specimen comprised whole blood, sampled in connection with sensitization to the hapten diphenylcyclopropenone (DPC). The TCR was taken from a man aged 18 to 29 with alopecia areata. Some clones in this sample may be carry-over from other donors' samples. The chain couples TRBV20-1 to TRBJ2-3; 11 bases are a match to TRBD2. The CDR3 region has the DNA TGCAGTGCTAGATATTTAGCGGGGGGGCCGACAGATACGCAGTATTTT. This codes for CSARYLAGGPTDTQYF.